A single sample gave rise to the 22 T cell receptor beta chains below, sequenced in a study of control samples from healthy donors and cancer patients. The assay was immunoSEQ multiplex PCR, and TCRdb's table has in-frame clones only and misses some. The sample holds 200,000 or so clones, roughly 94% seen once. Sample: blood. The source of these receptors is a middle-aged man in good health.

The rearrangement joins TRBV7-9 to TRBJ2-2; 11 nucleotides align to TRBD2. The CDR3 runs to 18 residues. V lost 5 bases and J lost 5; bases outside the gene matches: 13. Germline V CDR1 and CDR2: SEHNR, FQNEAQ (reference sequence). This chain's CDR3 is CASSPPSGGRVSTGELFF. The CDR3 bases are TGTGCCAGCAGCCCCCCTAGCGGGGGGCGCGTGAGTACCGGGGAGCTGTTTTTT.

The chain couples TRBV18 to TRBJ1-2; 7 bases agree with TRBD1. V lost 6 bases and J lost 7; bases outside the gene matches: 11. The germline V gene encodes CDR1 KGHSH and CDR2 LQKENI. The CDR3 extends over 14 amino acids. CDR3 sequence reads: CASSRESRDSGYTF. In DNA, the CDR3 is TGTGCCAGCTCGAGGGAGAGCAGGGACAGTGGCTACACCTTC.

This chain joins TRBV20-1 and TRBJ2-1; D gene ambiguous. Trimming took 8 bases from V and 7 from J, leaving 9 bases between them. Germline CDR1 reads DFQATT; CDR2 reads SNEGSKA (reference sequence). CDR3 length: 10 amino acids. The DNA for the CDR3 is TGCAGTTCTCTGGGGAATGAGCAGTTCTTC. This sequence encodes CSSLGNEQFF.

The rearrangement uses TRBV6-6 and TRBJ2-5; perhaps D is TRBD1 or TRBD2 (5 bases each). V dropped 4 bases and J dropped 1 base, with 7 bases sitting between them. The CDR3 loop spans 13 amino acids. CDR1 is MNHNY, CDR2 SVGAGI, per germline (reference sequence). The CDR3 DNA reads as TGTGCCAGCAGTTCGAGGGGCCAAGAGACCCAGTACTTC. It specifies CASSSRGQETQYF.

V usage is TRBV14 and J usage is TRBJ2-5, with D possibly TRBD1 on 6 matching bases. V lost 3 bases and J 2 bases, leaving 22 bases between the germline ends. This CDR3 region has 18 residues. Looked up from germline, CDR1 is SGHDN and CDR2 is FVKESK. The CDR3 nucleotides are TGTGCCAGCAGCCATCCCGGGACAATGCTAGTGGGGCAAGAGACCCAGTACTTC. This translates into CASSHPGTMLVGQETQYF.

The CDR3 DNA reads TGCGCCAGCAGCTCAGGGGCGGTCGTAGATACGCAGTATTTT. This translates into CASSSGAVVDTQYF. V usage is TRBV5-1 and J usage is TRBJ2-3; D perhaps matches TRBD1 (6 bases). V lost 3 bases and J 5 bases, leaving 13 bases between the germline ends. Germline V lookup: CDR1 SGHRS, CDR2 YFSETQ. The CDR3 is 14 amino acids. The full variable domain, in which reference TRBV5-1 and TRBJ2-3 provide the parts outside the CDR3, is KAGVTQTPRYLIKTRGQQVTLSCSPISGHRSVSWYQQTPGQGLQFLFEYFSETQRNKGNFPGRFSGRQFSNSRSEMNVSTLELGDSALYLCASSSGAVVDTQYFGPGTRLTVL.

J is TRBJ2-2 and V is TRBV7-6, with 13 bases aligning to TRBD2. Germline assignment: CDR1 SGHVS and CDR2 FNYEAQ. V shed 2 bases, J shed 5 bases, and the junction held 2 bases outside the gene matches. This CDR3 has 16 residues. Here the CDR3 reads CASSLLGLAGTGELFF. CDR3 bases: TGTGCCAGCAGCTTACTGGGACTAGCGGGGACCGGGGAGCTGTTTTTT.

This clone was detected only once. The rearrangement joins TRBV4-1 to TRBJ2-7; the D is unclear. Germline loops: CDR1 MGHRA, CDR2 YSYEKL. CDR3 length: 15 residues. The V end was cut by 0 bases, the J end by 4 bases, with 13 bases between. CDR3 coding DNA: TGCGCCAGCAGCCAAGAGGGTGTCCTCTTTTACGAGCAGTACTTC. Protein sequence: CASSQEGVLFYEQYF.

A single count supports this clone. The gene calls are TRBV6-5 and TRBJ1-1; D is ambiguous. The CDR3 contains 14 residues. In germline, CDR1 is MNHEY, CDR2 SVGAGI. The ends were cut back, 4 bases at V and 3 bases at J, with 12 bases in the middle. As DNA, the CDR3 is TGTGCCAGCAGTTTACGACAAACACACACTGAAGCTTTCTTT. This codes for CASSLRQTHTEAFF.

The V gene is TRBV28, the J gene TRBJ1-4; no definite D call. Trimming took off 2 bases at V and 4 bases at J, with 8 bases between the two ends. Germline values: CDR1 MDHEN, CDR2 SYDVKM. The CDR3 extends over 14 amino acids. The CDR3 spells CASSLVSHNEKLFF. DNA for the CDR3: TGTGCCAGCAGTTTAGTGAGTCATAATGAAAAACTGTTTTTT.

This clone was seen more than once but under ten times. This chain joins TRBV5-1 and TRBJ1-5; no reliable D call. This CDR3 comprises 15 residues. V gave up 0 bases and J gave up 6 bases, with 13 bases separating them. CDR1 and CDR2 (germline): SGHRS, YFSETQ. Written as DNA, the CDR3 is TGCGCCAGCAGCTTGGGAATAGGAGAGGGTCAGCCCCAGCATTTT. Its protein is CASSLGIGEGQPQHF.

The chain couples TRBV7-8 to TRBJ2-7; TRBD1 matches 8 bases. The junction had 7 bases not matched to a gene; V was cut back by 5 bases and J by 1 base. CDR3 length: 15 amino acids. CDR1 SGHVS and CDR2 FQNEAQ come from the germline V gene. CDR3 nucleotide sequence: TGTGCCAGCAGCCCAAGACAGGGGAAGTCCTACGAGCAGTACTTC. Translated: CASSPRQGKSYEQYF.

This clone has more than one count but fewer than ten. This chain links TRBV21-1 with TRBJ1-3. TRBV21-1 is assigned pseudogene status. There are 18 residues in the CDR3. Here the CDR3 DNA reads TGTGCCAGCAGCAAATCCGGGACTTTGGGACTCTCTGGAAACACCATATATTTT. It translates to CASSKSGTLGLSGNTIYF.

This chain connects TRBV7-2 to TRBJ2-7, with unresolved D. Germline CDR1 and CDR2: SGHTA and FQGNSA. V lost 3 bases and J lost 5, with 11 bases in between. There are 13 residues in the CDR3. CDR3 loop: CASSLSRLNEQYF. The CDR3 DNA follows: TGTGCCAGCAGCTTGTCAAGGTTAAACGAGCAGTACTTC. Full variable domain (remainder filled in from reference TRBV7-2 and TRBJ2-7): GAGVSQSPSNKVTEKGKDVELRCDPISGHTALYWYRQSLGQGLEFLIYFQGNSAPDKSGLPSDRFSAERTGGSVSTLTIQRTQQEDSAVYLCASSLSRLNEQYFGPGTRLTVT.

This clone has just one count. This chain links TRBV6-6 with TRBJ2-5; TRBD1 might be the D (5 bases). In germline, CDR1 is MNHNY, CDR2 SVGAGI (reference sequence). V dropped 6 bases and J dropped 1 base, with 9 bases sitting between them. The length of the CDR3 is 13 residues. CDR3 loop: CASRKDSQETQYF. The CDR3 DNA is TGTGCCAGCAGGAAAGACAGCCAAGAGACCCAGTACTTC.

The chain couples TRBV11-2 to TRBJ2-3; TRBD2 is a possible D gene (7 bases). In germline, CDR1 is SGHAT, CDR2 FQNNGV. V was trimmed by 4 bases and J by 2 bases, leaving 13 bases between them. The CDR3 sequence is 15 residues long. CDR3 amino acids: CASSSGGGFTDTQYF. CDR3 nucleotides: TGTGCCAGCAGCTCGGGCGGGGGCTTCACAGATACGCAGTATTTT. Drawing the rest from reference TRBV11-2 and TRBJ2-3, the complete variable domain is EAGVAQSPRYKIIEKRQSVAFWCNPISGHATLYWYQQILGQGPKLLIQFQNNGVVDDSQLPKDRFSAERLKGVDSTLKIQPAKLEDSAVYLCASSSGGGFTDTQYFGPGTRLTVL.

This clone appeared once. V and J are TRBV5-1 and TRBJ1-1, with 8 positions matching TRBD1. CDR3 length: 13 residues. With V trimmed by 4 bases and J by 5 bases, 4 bases remained unmatched. Germline CDR1 reads SGHRS; CDR2 reads YFSETQ. CDR3 DNA: TGCGCCAGCAGCCACGGACAGGGAACTGAAGCTTTCTTT. Protein sequence: CASSHGQGTEAFF.

This chain uses TRBV28 with TRBJ1-2; D is ambiguous. Germline CDR1 is MDHEN and CDR2 is SYDVKM. The germline V and J ends were trimmed by 4 bases and 4 bases, with 7 bases remaining between them. This CDR3 region has 12 residues. CDR3 region: CASSSEPYGYTF. The CDR3 DNA reads as TGTGCCAGCAGTTCAGAACCCTATGGCTACACCTTC.

Of note for this clone: Its ends do not fully match the called genes, so a read error is possible. The chain uses TRBV7-7 and TRBJ2-5, with TRBD1 matching 7 bases. CDR3 size: 15 residues. Germline loops: CDR1 SSHAT, CDR2 FNYEAQ (reference sequence). Here the CDR3 reads CASSLGGQLRETQYF. The CDR3 bases are TGTGCTAGCAGCTTAGGGGGACAGTTGAGGGAGACCCAGTACTTC.

This clone was detected once. This chain connects TRBV9 to TRBJ1-2; maybe TRBD1 (5 bases). Germline V gene sequence: CDR1 SGDLS, CDR2 YYNGEE. The length of the CDR3 is 16 residues. V lost 3 bases to trimming and J lost 8 bases, with 23 bases between them. Written as DNA, the CDR3 is TGTGCCAGCAGCGCGCGATCAGGGTTTGTCCCTGGGGGCTACACCTTC. It codes for CASSARSGFVPGGYTF.

CDR3 sequence reads: CASSDVGQGYGYTF. The CDR3 nucleotides are TGTGCCAGCAGTGACGTGGGGCAGGGCTATGGCTACACCTTC. The J gene is TRBJ1-2, the V gene TRBV25-1; D is possibly TRBD1 (5 bases). V lost 3 bases, J lost 4 bases, and 12 bases lay in between. The germline V gene encodes CDR1 MGHDK and CDR2 SYGVNS. This CDR3 has 14 amino acids.

This rearrangement joins TRBV28 to TRBJ1-4; TRBD1 matches 9 bases. Losses at the gene ends were 5 bases for V and 11 bases for J; bases not matched to a gene: 3. This CDR3 region has 12 residues. The V gene's germline CDR1 is MDHEN and CDR2 SYDVKM. The DNA of the CDR3 is TGTGCCAGCAGTCCCGGGACAGGGAAACTGTTTTTT. This codes for CASSPGTGKLFF.